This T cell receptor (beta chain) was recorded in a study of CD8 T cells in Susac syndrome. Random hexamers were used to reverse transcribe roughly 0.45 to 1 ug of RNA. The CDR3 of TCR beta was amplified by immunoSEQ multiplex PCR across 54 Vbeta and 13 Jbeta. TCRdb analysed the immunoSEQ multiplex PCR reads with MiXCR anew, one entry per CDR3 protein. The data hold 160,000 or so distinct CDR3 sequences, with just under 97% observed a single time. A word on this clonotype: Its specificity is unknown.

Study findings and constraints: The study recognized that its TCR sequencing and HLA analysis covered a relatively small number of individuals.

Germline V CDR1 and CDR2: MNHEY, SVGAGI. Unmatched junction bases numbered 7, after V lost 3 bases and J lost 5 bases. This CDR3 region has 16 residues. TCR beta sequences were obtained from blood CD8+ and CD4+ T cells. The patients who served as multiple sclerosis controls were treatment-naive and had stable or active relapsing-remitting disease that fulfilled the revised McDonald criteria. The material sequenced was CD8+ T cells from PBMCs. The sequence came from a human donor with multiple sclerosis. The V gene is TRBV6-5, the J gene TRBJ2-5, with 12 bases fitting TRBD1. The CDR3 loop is CASSYSGTGGRETQYF. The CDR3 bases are TGTGCCAGCAGTTATTCTGGGACAGGGGGCAGGGAGACCCAGTACTTC.